The 10 T cell receptor beta chains listed next were all sequenced from one sample in a study of graft-versus-host responses after intestinal transplantation. Repertoires were generated with immunoSEQ multiplex PCR, while TCRdb's copy carries only in-frame clones and drops some. The sample holds 15,000 to 18,000 clones, 30% to 35% seen once. The material was alloreactive CD4+ T cells from a mixed lymphocyte reaction culture, obtained before intestinal transplant. Subset reported: CFSE-low proliferating T cells sorted from roughly six-day pre-transplant mixed lymphocyte reaction (GvH or HvG direction). The receptors were sampled from a human patient who received an intestinal transplant.

This clone appeared a few times. In DNA, the CDR3 is TGTGCTAGTGGTTTCACCCTAGCGTTTGGGGATACGCAGTATTTT. Residues: CASGFTLAFGDTQYF. The chain joins TRBV12-5 to TRBJ2-3; D may be TRBD2 (6 bases). This CDR3 contains 15 residues. CDR1 is LGHNT, CDR2 FRNRAP, per germline. V dropped 3 bases and J dropped 6 bases, with 16 bases sitting between them.

This clone appeared a few times. The CDR3 DNA follows: TGCGCCAGCTCACCTACAGCGACCCGAGGCACCGGGGAGCTGTTTTTT. This translates into CASSPTATRGTGELFF. J is TRBJ2-2 and V is TRBV5-1; D ambiguous. Germline values: CDR1 SGHRS, CDR2 YFSETQ. V gave up 7 bases and J gave up 4 bases, with 20 bases separating them. The CDR3 is 16 amino acids.

This clone has a single count. The chain combines TRBV7-2 with TRBJ2-1, with D unclear. Germline V CDR1 and CDR2: SGHTA, FQGNSA. Trimming cost V 2 bases and J 7 bases, with 3 bases left between them. CDR3 size: 11 residues. CDR3 in amino acids: CASSLINEQFF. The CDR3 nucleotides read TGTGCCAGCAGCTTAATTAATGAGCAGTTCTTC.

This sequence joins TRBV27 and TRBJ2-2; 7 nucleotides align to TRBD2. This CDR3 is 16 amino acids long. Trimming at V came to 4 bases and at J to 5 bases, leaving 10 bases not matched to a gene. Germline CDR1 and CDR2: MNHEY and SMNVEV (reference sequence). CDR3 residues: CASSSRGGAGTGELFF. CDR3 nucleotide sequence: TGTGCCAGCAGTTCTCGCGGGGGTGCGGGAACCGGGGAGCTGTTTTTT.

This clone was seen only a few times. The rearrangement links TRBV7-3 to TRBJ1-6; 7 bases match TRBD1. Germline V gene data show CDR1 as SGHTA and CDR2 as FQGTGA. Germline trimming cut 4 bases from V and 7 bases from J; bases unmatched to any gene: 7. CDR3 length: 15 amino acids. CDR3 residues: CASSSETGRNSPLHF. The CDR3 DNA reads TGTGCCAGCAGCTCCGAGACAGGGAGGAATTCACCCCTCCACTTT.

The CDR3 loop reads CASSYQGYGYTF. CDR3 bases: TGTGCCAGCAGTTATCAGGGCTATGGCTACACCTTC. The rearrangement uses TRBV6-5 and TRBJ1-2, with D perhaps TRBD1 (5 bases). The CDR3 runs 12 residues. The V end lost 3 bases, the J end lost 4 bases, and 6 bases lay between the germline ends. Germline V gene data show CDR1 as MNHEY and CDR2 as SVGAGI.

The chain is built from TRBV15 and TRBJ2-7; 10 bases fit TRBD1. From germline, CDR1 is LNHNV and CDR2 YYDKDF (reference sequence). The CDR3 totals 13 residues. Trimming cost V 2 bases and J 11 bases; bases outside gene matches: 6. CDR3 DNA sequence: TGTGCCACCAGCAGAAACCAGGGACAGGGGAAGTACTTC. Its protein is CATSRNQGQGKYF. Together with reference TRBV15 and TRBJ2-7, the CDR3 gives the full variable domain: DAMVIQNPRYQVTQFGKPVTLSCSQTLNHNVMYWYQQKSSQAPKLLFHYYDKDFNNEADTPDNFQSRRPNTSFCFLDIRSPGLGDTAMYLCATSRNQGQGKYFGPGTRLTVT.

V gene TRBV6-6 combines with J gene TRBJ2-1; D uncertain. This CDR3 spans 12 amino acids. Germline V gives CDR1 MNHNY, CDR2 SVGAGI (reference sequence). Trimming pared 2 bases from V and 8 bases from J, leaving 7 bases between. CDR3 region: CASSYGNDEQFF. In DNA form, the CDR3 reads TGTGCCAGCAGTTACGGGAACGATGAGCAGTTCTTC.

In its sample, this clone was seen once. This chain uses TRBV20-1 with TRBJ2-5; no definite D call. The V gene lost 2 bases and the J gene lost 5 bases, with 3 bases spanning the gap. This CDR3 comprises 10 residues. Germline assignment: CDR1 DFQATT and CDR2 SNEGSKA (reference sequence). CDR3: CSARRETQYF. CDR3 bases: TGCAGTGCTAGAAGGGAGACCCAGTACTTC.

The CDR3 protein is CASRRRFNQPQHF. CDR3 nucleotides: TGTGCCAGCAGGCGACGTTTCAATCAGCCCCAGCATTTT. The chain recombines TRBV2 with TRBJ1-5; D unresolved. This CDR3 is built from 13 residues. V lost 6 bases and J 3 bases, leaving 9 bases between the germline ends. The germline CDR1 and CDR2 sequences are SNHLY and FYNNEI.